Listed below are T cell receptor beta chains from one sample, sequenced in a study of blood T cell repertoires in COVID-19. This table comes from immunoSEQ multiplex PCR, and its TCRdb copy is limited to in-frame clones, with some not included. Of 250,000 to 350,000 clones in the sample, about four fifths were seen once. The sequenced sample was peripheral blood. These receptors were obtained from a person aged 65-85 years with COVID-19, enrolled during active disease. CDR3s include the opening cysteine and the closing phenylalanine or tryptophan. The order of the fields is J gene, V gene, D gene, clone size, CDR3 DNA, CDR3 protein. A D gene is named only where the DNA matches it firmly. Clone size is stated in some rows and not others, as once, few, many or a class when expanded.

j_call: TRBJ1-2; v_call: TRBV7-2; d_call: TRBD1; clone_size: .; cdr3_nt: TGTGCCAGCAGTCTCACCGGGACAGGGGGCGCTGGATATGGCTACACCTTC; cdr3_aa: CASSLTGTGGAGYGYTF
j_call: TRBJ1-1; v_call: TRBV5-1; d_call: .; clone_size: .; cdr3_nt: TGCGCCAGCAGCTTGGTGAGGGTGGACACTGAAGCTTTCTTT; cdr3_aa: CASSLVRVDTEAFF
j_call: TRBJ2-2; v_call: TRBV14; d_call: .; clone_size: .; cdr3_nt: TGTGCCAGCAGCCAAGCCGGGGACGGGGAGCTGTTTTTT; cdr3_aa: CASSQAGDGELFF
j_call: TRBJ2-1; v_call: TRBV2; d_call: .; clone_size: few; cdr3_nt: TGTGCCAGCAGTGAGCCACTCTTCGCGCAGGGCGGTGAGCAGTTCTTC; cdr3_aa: CASSEPLFAQGGEQFF
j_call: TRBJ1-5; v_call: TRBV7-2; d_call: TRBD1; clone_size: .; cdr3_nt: TGTGCCAGCAGCGCCCGGACAGGGGGCGATCAGCCCCAGCATTTT; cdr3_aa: CASSARTGGDQPQHF
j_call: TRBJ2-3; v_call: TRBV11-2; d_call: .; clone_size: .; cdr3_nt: TGTGCCAGCAGCCCCGACAGACACCCCACAGATACGCAGTATTTT; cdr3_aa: CASSPDRHPTDTQYF
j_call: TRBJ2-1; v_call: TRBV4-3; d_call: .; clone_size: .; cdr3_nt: TGCGCCAGCAACCTAGGCCTTAGCTCCTACAATGAGCAGTTCTTC; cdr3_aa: CASNLGLSSYNEQFF
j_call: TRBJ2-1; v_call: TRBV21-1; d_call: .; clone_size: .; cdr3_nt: TGTGCCAGCAGCAAAGGAACCGGCCCGGGACAGGCTGACAATGAGCAGTTCTTC; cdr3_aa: CASSKGTGPGQADNEQFF
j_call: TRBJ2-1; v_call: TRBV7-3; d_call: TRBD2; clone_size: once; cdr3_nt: TGTGCCAGCAGCCAAGGGGCTAGCGGGAGACACAATGAGCAGTTCTTC; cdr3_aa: CASSQGASGRHNEQFF
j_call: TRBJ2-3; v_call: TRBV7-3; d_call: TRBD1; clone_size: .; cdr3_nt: TGTGCCAGCAGCTTAATACGACAGGGTACGCAGTATTTT; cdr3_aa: CASSLIRQGTQYF
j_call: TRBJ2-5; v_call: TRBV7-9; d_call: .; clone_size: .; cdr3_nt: TGTGCCAGCAGCGTAAGCGAGACCCAGTACTTC; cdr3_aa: CASSVSETQYF
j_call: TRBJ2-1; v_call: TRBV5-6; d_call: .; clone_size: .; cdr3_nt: TGTGCCAGCAGCTTTTCTCTGTTCGAGCAGTTCTTC; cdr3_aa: CASSFSLFEQFF
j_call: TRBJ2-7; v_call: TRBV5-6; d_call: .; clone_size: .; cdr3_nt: TGTGCCAGCAGCTTGTGGCGGGGCGCCGACACCTACGAGCAGTACTTC; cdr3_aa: CASSLWRGADTYEQYF
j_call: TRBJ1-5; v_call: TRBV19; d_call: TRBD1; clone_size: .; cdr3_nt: TGTGCCAGTAGTGGGACAGGGGATTTTCAGCCCCAGCATTTT; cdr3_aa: CASSGTGDFQPQHF
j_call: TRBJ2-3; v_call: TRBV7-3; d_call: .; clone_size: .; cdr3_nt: TGTGCCAGCAGCCCACTAGCCAGGGCCGATACGCAGTATTTT; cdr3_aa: CASSPLARADTQYF
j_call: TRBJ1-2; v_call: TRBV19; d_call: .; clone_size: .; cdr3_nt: TGTGCCAGTAGTATTGCGGTGGAGGCCTATGGCTACACCTTC; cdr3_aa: CASSIAVEAYGYTF
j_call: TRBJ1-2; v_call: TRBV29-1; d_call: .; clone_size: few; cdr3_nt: TGCAGCGTTGCGCAGTTAGGGGACTATGGCTACACCTTC; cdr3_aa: CSVAQLGDYGYTF
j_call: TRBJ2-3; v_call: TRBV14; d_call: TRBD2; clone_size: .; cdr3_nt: TGTGCCAGCAGCGACGAGCGGGGGGTGTACACAGATACGCAGTATTTT; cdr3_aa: CASSDERGVYTDTQYF
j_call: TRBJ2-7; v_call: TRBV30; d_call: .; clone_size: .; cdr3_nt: TGTGCCTGGAGTGTACGTCAGGCAAAGCAGTACTTC; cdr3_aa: CAWSVRQAKQYF
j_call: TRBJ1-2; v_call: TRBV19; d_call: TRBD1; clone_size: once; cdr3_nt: TGTGCCAGTAGTACCTTGGGACAGTACTATGGCTACACCTTC; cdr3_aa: CASSTLGQYYGYTF
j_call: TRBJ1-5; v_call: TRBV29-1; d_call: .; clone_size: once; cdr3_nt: TGCAGCGTTGGGGAAGGGGGGGGCAATCAGCCCCAGCATTTT; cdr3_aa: CSVGEGGGNQPQHF
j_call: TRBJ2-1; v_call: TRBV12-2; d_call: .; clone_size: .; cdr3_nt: TGTGCAAGTCGCCCGCACAGGGAAGCCTACAATGAGCAGTTCTTC; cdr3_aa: CASRPHREAYNEQFF